Listed here are 8 T cell receptor beta chains from one sample, sequenced in a study of patients and donors after allogeneic stem cell transplantation. TCRdb itself ran the RT-PCR reads through MiXCR, one entry per CDR3 protein. The table includes roughly 140,000 distinct CDR3 sequences, approximately 35% detected once. The source material was blood, either unsorted or a sorted T cell fraction (not recorded which). These receptors originate from a human donor who was either an allogeneic HSCT recipient or a stem cell or donor lymphocyte infusion donor (not recorded which). It is not recorded whose cells these are; they may come from a transplant donor.

CDR3 sequence (DNA): TGTGCCACCGCAGGTCGACAGGCTAATGAAAAACTGTTTTTT. It translates to CATAGRQANEKLFF. V is TRBV15 and J is TRBJ1-4; tentatively, D is TRBD1 (6 bases). The germline gives CDR1 LNHNV, CDR2 YYDKDF (reference sequence). The CDR3 loop spans 14 amino acids. V was clipped by 8 bases and J by 3 bases, with 13 bases between them.

This clonotype was seen only once. The CDR3 nucleotides are TGTGCCAGCAGTTACGAGCGGGGGACGGGGGGGACTGAAGCTTTCTTT. This translates into CASSYERGTGGTEAFF. The V call is TRBV6-5, the J call TRBJ1-1; tentatively, D is TRBD1 (5 bases). The CDR3 runs 16 residues. CDR1 and CDR2 (germline): MNHEY, SVGAGI. V lost 2 bases and J 5 bases, leaving 18 bases between the germline ends.

The table lists this clonotype with a few counts. V and J are TRBV5-6 and TRBJ1-4, with D hard to call. CDR1 and CDR2 from the germline V gene are SGHDT and YYEEEE. Trimming took off 0 bases at V and 8 bases at J, with 14 bases between the two ends. This CDR3 has 15 amino acids. The CDR3 DNA sequence: TGTGCCAGCAGCTTGGGAGTCAGCAACTACGAAAAACTGTTTTTT. It codes for CASSLGVSNYEKLFF. The variable domain in full, with the rest retrieved from reference TRBV5-6 and TRBJ1-4, is DAGVTQSPTHLIKTRGQQVTLRCSPKSGHDTVSWYQQALGQGPQFIFQYYEEEERQRGNFPDRFSGHQFPNYSSELNVNALLLGDSALYLCASSLGVSNYEKLFFGSGTQLSVL.

This rearrangement joins TRBV7-2 to TRBJ1-3; D might be TRBD1 (6 bases). CDR1 and CDR2 (germline): SGHTA, FQGNSA. The CDR3 sequence is 14 residues long. V was trimmed by 7 bases and J by 2 bases, leaving 12 bases between them. CDR3 nucleotide sequence: TGTGCCAGCAACACGTACAGGGCTGGAAACACCATATATTTT. This codes for CASNTYRAGNTIYF. Full variable domain (remainder filled in from reference TRBV7-2 and TRBJ1-3): GAGVSQSPSNKVTEKGKDVELRCDPISGHTALYWYRQSLGQGLEFLIYFQGNSAPDKSGLPSDRFSAERTGGSVSTLTIQRTQQEDSAVYLCASNTYRAGNTIYFGEGSWLTVV.

J is TRBJ1-6 and V is TRBV28; weak D call: TRBD1 (6 bases). Germline lookup yields CDR1 MDHEN and CDR2 SYDVKM. The CDR3 is 15 residues long. The ends were cut back, 5 bases at V and 9 bases at J, with 17 bases in the middle. The DNA of the CDR3 is TGTGCCAGCAGTCCCTCCTCAAGACAGGCTTCACCCCTCCACTTT. Translated, it gives CASSPSSRQASPLHF.

The V call is TRBV14, the J call TRBJ2-5; 9 bases agree with TRBD1. V trimming: 5 bases; J trimming: 5 bases; junction bases outside the gene matches: 12. The CDR3 is 16 amino acids. Per germline, CDR1 SGHDN and CDR2 FVKESK. The CDR3 spells CASSARSGTGLETQYF. The CDR3, as DNA: TGTGCCAGCAGCGCGAGATCCGGGACAGGGCTGGAGACCCAGTACTTC.

The rearrangement uses TRBV5-1 and TRBJ2-2, with TRBD2 matching 10 bases. Germline CDR1 reads SGHRS; CDR2 reads YFSETQ. The CDR3 runs 17 residues. V lost 1 base and J lost 2; bases outside the gene matches: 5. CDR3 residues: CASSLPSGGVNTGELFF. In DNA, the CDR3 is TGCGCCAGCAGCTTGCCTAGCGGGGGCGTTAACACCGGGGAGCTGTTTTTT.

V and J are TRBV20-1 and TRBJ2-7, with a possible D match to TRBD1 (5 bases). Germline V gene data show CDR1 as DFQATT and CDR2 as SNEGSKA (reference sequence). This CDR3 contains 10 residues. The V and J ends lost 7 bases and 3 bases respectively, with 7 bases between them. The CDR3 coding sequence is TGCAGTGTACAGGACTACGAGCAGTACTTC. Amino acids: CSVQDYEQYF.